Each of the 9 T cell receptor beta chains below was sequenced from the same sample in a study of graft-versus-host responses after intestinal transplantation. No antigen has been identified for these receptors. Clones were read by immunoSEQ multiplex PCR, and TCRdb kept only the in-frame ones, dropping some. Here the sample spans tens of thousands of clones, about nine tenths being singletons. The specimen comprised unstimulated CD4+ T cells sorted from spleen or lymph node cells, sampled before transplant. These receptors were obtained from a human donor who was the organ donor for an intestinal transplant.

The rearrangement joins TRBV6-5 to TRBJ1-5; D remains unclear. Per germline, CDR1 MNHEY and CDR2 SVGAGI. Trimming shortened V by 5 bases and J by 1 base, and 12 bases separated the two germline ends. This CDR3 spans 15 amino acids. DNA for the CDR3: TGTGCCAGCAGTAGAGATCGGTCGAGCAATCAGCCCCAGCATTTT. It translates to CASSRDRSSNQPQHF.

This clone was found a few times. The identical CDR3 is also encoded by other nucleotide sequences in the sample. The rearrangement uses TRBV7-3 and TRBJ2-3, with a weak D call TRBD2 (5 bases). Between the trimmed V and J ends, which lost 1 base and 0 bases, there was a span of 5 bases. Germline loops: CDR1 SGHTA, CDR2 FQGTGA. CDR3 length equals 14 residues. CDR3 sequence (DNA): TGTGCCAGCAGCTTAAGCGGGAGCACAGATACGCAGTATTTT. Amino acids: CASSLSGSTDTQYF.

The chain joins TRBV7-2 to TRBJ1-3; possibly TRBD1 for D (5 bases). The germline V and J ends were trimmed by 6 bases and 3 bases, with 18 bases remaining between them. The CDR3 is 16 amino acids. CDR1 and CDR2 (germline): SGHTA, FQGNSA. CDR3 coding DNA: TGTGCCAGCAGAGGTTGGGAGGGGCGAAGTGGAAACACCATATATTTT. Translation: CASRGWEGRSGNTIYF.

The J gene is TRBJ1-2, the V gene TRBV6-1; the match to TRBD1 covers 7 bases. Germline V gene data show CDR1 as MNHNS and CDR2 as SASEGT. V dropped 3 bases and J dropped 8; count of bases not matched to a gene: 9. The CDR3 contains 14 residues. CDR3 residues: CASSDKDRVEGYTF. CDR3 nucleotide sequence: TGTGCCAGCAGTGACAAAGACAGGGTGGAGGGCTACACCTTC.

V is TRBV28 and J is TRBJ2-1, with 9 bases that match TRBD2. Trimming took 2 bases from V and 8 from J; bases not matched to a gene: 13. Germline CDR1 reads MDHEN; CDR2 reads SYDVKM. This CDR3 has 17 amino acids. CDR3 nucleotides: TGTGCCAGCAGTTTACGCTACTGGGGTAGCGGGGGTCATGAGCAGTTCTTC. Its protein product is CASSLRYWGSGGHEQFF.

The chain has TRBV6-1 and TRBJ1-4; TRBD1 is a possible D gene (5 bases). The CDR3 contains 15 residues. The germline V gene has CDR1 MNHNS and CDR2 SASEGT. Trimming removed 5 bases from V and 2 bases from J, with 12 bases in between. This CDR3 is CASSTGRVTNEKLFF. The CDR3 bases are TGTGCCAGCAGTACCGGCAGGGTGACTAATGAAAAACTGTTTTTT.

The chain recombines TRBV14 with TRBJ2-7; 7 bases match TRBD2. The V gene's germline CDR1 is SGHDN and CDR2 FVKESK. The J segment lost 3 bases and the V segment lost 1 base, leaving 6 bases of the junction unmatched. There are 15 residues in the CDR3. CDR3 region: CASSQGTSSFYEQYF. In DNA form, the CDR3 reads TGTGCCAGCAGCCAAGGGACTAGTAGTTTCTACGAGCAGTACTTC.

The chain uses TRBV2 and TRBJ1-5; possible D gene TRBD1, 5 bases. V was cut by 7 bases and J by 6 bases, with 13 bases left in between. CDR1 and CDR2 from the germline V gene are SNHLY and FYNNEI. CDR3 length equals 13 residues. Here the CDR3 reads CASKTELSQPQHF. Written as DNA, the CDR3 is TGTGCCAGCAAGACAGAGTTGTCTCAGCCCCAGCATTTT.

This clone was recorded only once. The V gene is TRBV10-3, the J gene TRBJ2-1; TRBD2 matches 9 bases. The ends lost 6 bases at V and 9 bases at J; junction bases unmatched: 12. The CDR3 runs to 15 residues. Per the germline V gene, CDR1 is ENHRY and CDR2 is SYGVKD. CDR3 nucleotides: TGTGCCATCAGGGATCATAGCGGGAGAAGGACTGAGCAGTTCTTC. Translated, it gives CAIRDHSGRRTEQFF.